These T cell receptor beta chains were read from a single sample in a study of human T cells and chemical hapten exposure. TCRdb passed the RACE reads through MiXCR, listing each CDR3 protein once. The profile shows 50,000 to 65,000 distinct CDR3 sequences, 9.4% of them singletons. The sequencing here drew on whole blood, taken in connection with sensitization to the hapten diphenylcyclopropenone (DPC). The origin of the receptors is a woman between 40 and 50 years old with alopecia areata. Some clones in this sample may be carry-over from other donors' samples. Both conserved end residues are part of each CDR3. D genes are given only for firm matches. Clone size is given for some rows only: seen once, a few or many times, or a class if the clone is expanded.

V gene	D gene	clone size	J gene	CDR3 DNA	CDR3 protein
TRBV5-6	TRBD2	many	TRBJ2-7	TGTGCCAGCAGCGTCGGACTAGCCGCGGAGCAGTACTTC	CASSVGLAAEQYF
TRBV6-6	TRBD2	few	TRBJ2-5	TGTGCCAGCAGTGTGGGACTAGCGGGGGGCAACCAAGAGACCCAGTACTTC	CASSVGLAGGNQETQYF
TRBV6-5	TRBD1	-	TRBJ2-2	TGTGCCAGCAGTGAGGATTACAGGGGCGCCGGGGAGCTGTTTTTT	CASSEDYRGAGELFF
TRBV28	-	many	TRBJ2-7	TGTGCCAGCAACACAATGGGGGCAGGGCCCTACGAGCAGTACTTC	CASNTMGAGPYEQYF
TRBV12-3/TRBV12-4	-	few	TRBJ2-1	TGTGCCAGCTCCCCGGGCAGGTACAATGAGCAGTTCTTC	CASSPGRYNEQFF
TRBV20-1	-	-	TRBJ2-3	TGCAGTGCTAGAGAACCGATCACAGATACGCAGTATTTT	CSAREPITDTQYF
TRBV9	TRBD1	few	TRBJ1-1	TGTGTCAGCAGCGCGACAGGGCGGACTGAAGCTTTCTTT	CVSSATGRTEAFF
TRBV7-9	-	many	TRBJ2-2	TGTGCCAGCAGCCCCCTCACCGGGGAGCTGTTTTTT	CASSPLTGELFF
TRBV5-1	-	many	TRBJ1-2	TGCGCCAGCAGCTTAGTAGGACGGAACGGGGGCTACACCTTC	CASSLVGRNGGYTF
TRBV9	-	many	TRBJ1-1	TGTGCCAGCAGCGTAGCTAGGGGGACTGAAGCTTTCTTT	CASSVARGTEAFF
TRBV6-2/TRBV6-3	-	many	TRBJ2-7	TGTGCCAGCTCTACCGAGGGTTACGAGCAGTACTTC	CASSTEGYEQYF
TRBV19	-	-	TRBJ2-3	TGTGCCAGTAGGGAAACAGGGAGGAGGACAGATACGCAGTATTTT	CASRETGRRTDTQYF
TRBV4-3	TRBD1	many	TRBJ1-1	TGCGCCAGCAGCCAACAGGGGGCCGACATGAACACTGAAGCTTTCTTT	CASSQQGADMNTEAFF
TRBV20-1	TRBD2	many	TRBJ2-1	TGCAGTGCTACACGGGGGGGCTCAGATTACAATGAGCAGTTCTTC	CSATRGGSDYNEQFF
TRBV6-2/TRBV6-3	-	many	TRBJ1-1	TGTGCCAGCTGCCCTACGGGAAACACTGAAGCTTTCTTT	CASCPTGNTEAFF
TRBV3-1	-	many	TRBJ2-4	TGTGCCAGCAGCCGGGGACTAGCCAAAAACATTCAGTACTTC	CASSRGLAKNIQYF
TRBV9	-	few	TRBJ2-2	TGTGCCAGCAGTCTCAGACAGCACACCGGGGAGCTGTTTTTT	CASSLRQHTGELFF
TRBV5-1	-	few	TRBJ2-7	TGCGCCAGCACGACGGATGACAGCTCCTACGAGCAGTACTTC	CASTTDDSSYEQYF
TRBV6-6	-	few	TRBJ2-3	TGTGCCAGCACTCCGGGAGAACACCTCGCGGAAACAGATACGCAGTATTTT	CASTPGEHLAETDTQYF
TRBV4-1	-	many	TRBJ1-1	TGCGCCAGCAGCCAAGGTCAGGGGAGAGAAGTCACTGAAGCTTTCTTT	CASSQGQGREVTEAFF
TRBV20-1	-	few	TRBJ2-2	TGCAGTGCTAGAGTTACCGGCGGGGAGACCGGGGAGCTGTTTTTT	CSARVTGGETGELFF
TRBV4-1	-	-	TRBJ2-1	TGCGCCAGCAGCTCAAAGGCTGGACTCGAGCAGTTCTTC	CASSSKAGLEQFF
TRBV6-2/TRBV6-3	TRBD1	many	TRBJ1-5	TGTGCCAGCAGCCGGACAGGTCCGGTGAATCAGCCCCAGCATTTT	CASSRTGPVNQPQHF
TRBV9	-	many	TRBJ1-6	TGTGCCAGCAGCTCGGACGTCGGGCGATCGAATTCACCCCTCCACTTT	CASSSDVGRSNSPLHF
TRBV18	-	many	TRBJ1-2	TGTGCCAGCTCACCACAGAGGGCAGGGGCGCATGATGGCTACACCTTC	CASSPQRAGAHDGYTF